This T cell receptor (beta chain) emerged from a study of cytomegalovirus exposure and HLA in healthy donors (dated by TCRdb to 2017 to 2019). Study-level background: An earlier analysis of approximately 640 of the donors reported 250 to 300 Gb of sequence data and roughly 110 million unique TCR beta sequences from some 180 million T cells. Using immunosequencing, the study profiled T cell repertoires from 640 or so subjects and related those repertoires to cytomegalovirus serostatus. The aim of the study was to test whether cataloging public T cell receptors could identify signatures of past pathogen exposure. A few DR-DQ haplotypes were treated as single units for association and clustering because of strong linkage in the cohort. A later genetic analysis took genome-wide SNP genotypes for about 65% of the 666 donors and used that subset as a discovery cohort. Besides the first cohort of more than 650 subjects, a separate validation cohort made up of roughly 120 different subjects was used. The later analysis used no new phenotypic data to find candidate immune exposures, relying instead on TCR beta sequences and their occurrence across donors. A later analysis re-analyzed previously published TCR beta repertoires from 666 donors and added high-resolution HLA genotyping to study TCR occurrence patterns. Roughly 300 gigabases of sequencing data and roughly 90 million unique TCR sequences were included in an early release covering about 620 HLA-typed donors. The number of donors typed differed by locus, with roughly 620-630 for A, B, C, DRB1 and DQB1, 522 for DQA1, 600 to 610 for DPA1, and roughly 450 for DPB1. HLA typing included class I and class II loci at four-digit resolution. Across around 400 genotyped donors of the cohort, an average of approximately 200,000 unique TCR beta nucleotide sequences per donor were sequenced, and roughly 20% of those sequences were non-productive. An earlier analysis of 500 to 650 of the donors applied high-throughput TCR beta sequencing to assess whether each TCR beta V gene segment acted as functional or pseudogenic. To predict cytomegalovirus infection status, the study brought together high-throughput TCR immunosequencing, statistical association of individual TCRs with disease status, and machine learning. All discovery cohort repertoires had been generated on a single sequencing platform. Of the roughly 430 genotyped donors, roughly 80% fell in the genetic ancestry cluster associated with self-reported Caucasian donors. Alongside the repertoire data, information on donor age, sex, ethnicity and CMV serostatus was compiled. General findings and caveats noted by the study authors: An earlier analysis of approximately 540 of the donors showed that most TCR beta V segments appeared in productive rearrangements either about 87% or about 30% of the time, which broadly matched IMGT annotations. In vitro tests confirmed that three of the cytomegalovirus-associated TCR beta chains recognize cytomegalovirus antigens. The classifier was reported to diagnose cytomegalovirus status with high specificity and sensitivity in both the original cohort and the validation cohort. Because counts were too low, some 17 rarely observed V segments, including chromosome 9 orphons, were left out of the earlier analysis of over 550 of the donors. The study gave a list of about 150 TCR beta chains associated with cytomegalovirus. Most TCR sequences were observed very rarely across donors, whereas some public TCRs were present in many individuals. The sequencing pipeline was judged likely to have produced a cluster of highly shared sequence variants as a technical artifact. Some IMGT-functional V segments, including TRBV6-2 and TRBV6-3, could not be told apart with the 87-base-pair reads, so those segments were excluded. Because some donors lacked HLA typing at each locus, the association tests relied only on the typed subset. Presence/absence analyses assumed roughly uniform sequencing depth across donors, an assumption that may not hold. A later analysis found that TCR association rates varied across HLA loci, with DRB1 alleles showing the most associated TCRs and HLA-C alleles the fewest. A further reported finding was that TCR beta sequences accurately predicted the HLA-A and HLA-B alleles for most subjects in the first cohort. In a later analysis, HLA-associated TCR beta chains were found to be more clonally expanded and to have lower generation probabilities than equally common non-associated chains. In a later analysis, several top co-occurrence clusters were reported to appear linked to parvovirus B19, influenza, CMV and Epstein-Barr virus. According to a later genetic analysis, donors in an Asian-associated ancestry cluster had fewer N-insertions in productive TCRs than the approximately 650-donor mean. Specific HLA alleles were associated with roughly 17,000 TCR beta sequences at a false discovery rate of 0.05 in a later analysis. In a later genetic analysis, a missense DCLRE1C variant was associated with V-gene and J-gene trimming of TCR beta chains, and the association was replicated in an independent cohort. Only TCR beta chains were sequenced in this cohort, and the absence of alpha or paired-chain data limited detectable features. When HLA alleles, especially DR and DQ, strongly co-occurred, TCR associations were difficult to assign to individual alleles. In a later analysis, most CMV-associated TCR beta chains were found to appear HLA-restricted, with HLA associations seemingly driven largely by CMV exposure. Linkage disequilibrium might explain the correlated functional status among segregating V segments, but an unknown experimental factor could not be ruled out. The authors suggested that the approach could potentially be extended to other disease states and immunological phenotypes. The only immune exposure information available for the cohort was CMV serostatus.

The library was made by the immunoSEQ multiplex PCR assay. A mixture of 60 forward primers for TCR Vbeta segments and 13 reverse primers for TCR Jbeta segments was used in the multiplex PCR. Amplification of the CDR3 region of rearranged TCR beta genes was performed with a multiplex PCR assay on genomic DNA. On the Illumina HiSeq System, the amplified TCR beta libraries were sequenced as 87-base-pair reads. In the authors' own workflow: In a later analysis, approximately 74 million unique TCR beta chains were counted across the approximately 640 repertoires, and about 9.9 million of these chains were shared by at least two donors. To remove PCR and sequencing errors, raw reads were error-corrected and collapsed into unique sequences using a nearest-neighbor algorithm that merged closely related sequences. To assign V, D and J gene segments, CDR3 sequences were aligned to IMGT reference sequences. For a sequence to be retained, a match of at least six nucleotides to both a V gene segment and a J gene segment was required. A rearrangement counted as productive if the CDR3 had no stop codons and remained in frame with V and J, and every other rearrangement counted as non-productive. CDR3 was defined by IMGT convention, running from the second conserved V-encoded cysteine to the conserved J-encoded phenylalanine. In an earlier analysis of roughly 580 of the donors, sequences lacking an unambiguous match to a single V gene segment were excluded. In an earlier analysis of some 590 of the donors, a V segment was called functional when productive rearrangements were above 56.7%, and segregating when the standard deviation between donors exceeded 5%. To diagnose cytomegalovirus status from the catalog of TCR beta chain sequences, a statistical classification framework was built. A later analysis assigned V and J genes by comparing TCR nucleotide sequences with IMGT/GENE-DB human TR gene sequences. A later analysis assigned CDR3 sequences and most-parsimonious VDJ recombination scenarios with the TCRdist pipeline. In a later analysis, each TCR beta chain was defined by its CDR3 amino acid sequence together with its V-gene family, and reads without a unique V-gene family were excluded. A later analysis removed 550 to 650 highly shared, low-generation-probability nucleotide sequences to deal with suspected cross-contamination and a sequencing artifact. For each public chain, a later analysis derived a clonal expansion index from normalized ranks of inferred template counts within each repertoire. Generation probabilities in a later analysis came from a VDJ recombination model fitted to out-of-frame rearrangements, and those results were checked against IGoR. In a later analysis, TCR-TCR, TCR-HLA and TCR-CMV co-occurrence was scored with hypergeometric tests, and a repertoire-size bias correction was applied to TCR pairs. In a later analysis, false discovery rates were estimated by permuting HLA or CMV assignments 20 times. In a later analysis, co-occurring TCRs were grouped using DBSCAN, and TCRdist sequence similarity was added for clustering within HLA-allele-positive subsets. Repertoires with fewer than 30,000 or more than 120,000 public chains were left out of co-occurrence clustering, as were five repertoires with anomalous nucleotide sharing. TCRdb holds this immuneACCESS table with in-frame rearrangements only. Some clones are missing; in checked studies, unresolved V genes explain under half, and the rest has no known cause. That table gives V, J and clone size, and the DNA gave D and trimming. Across this sample there are approximately 42,000 clones, with over 70% seen only once. Approximately 3% of the sample comes from the top ten.

Comment on this clone: What antigen it recognizes has not been identified. No base qualities exist here, and no much larger clone lies one base off it.

The cohort was made up of about 610 healthy bone marrow donors. At the time of sampling, all cohort members were nominally healthy, though unrecorded immune exposures were likely present. The donor was CMV seronegative and belonged to the group of 350 to 400 seronegative cohort members. A peripheral blood sample was provided by each donor, and peripheral blood mononuclear cells were used for TCR beta sequencing. The Qiagen DNeasy Blood Extraction Kit was used to extract genomic DNA from the blood cell samples. From the germline V gene, CDR1 is MGHRA and CDR2 is YSYEKL. Germline trimming: 0 bases from V, 5 bases from J; junction bases outside gene matches: 4. From its cysteine to its phenylalanine, the CDR3 spans 14 amino acids. The kept DNA is CDR3 alone, 42 bases in frame from the first base.

The rearranged segments are TRBV4-1 and TRBJ2-7; 7 junctional bases match TRBD2. The sequence was collected from a man between 45 and 60 years old in good health and CMV-seronegative. Sample: PBMCs. The CDR3 protein: CASSQDGGSDEQYF. Read as DNA, the sequence is TGCGCCAGCAGCCAAGACGGCGGGAGTGACGAGCAGTACTTC.